What follows are 32 T cell receptor beta chains derived from one specimen sequenced in a study of shared clonotypes between healthy human individuals. Assay: immunoSEQ multiplex PCR; the TCRdb copy retains only in-frame clones and omits some. This table has 2 million to 2.5 million clones, roughly 94% appearing once. CD45RO-negative, CCR7-positively selected cells formed the naive CD8 fraction, excluding terminally differentiated effector memory CD45RA+ cells. Input material: naive CD8+ T cells sorted from blood. The origin of the receptors is a man aged 18 to 29 in good health.

This clone was seen a few times. V usage is TRBV11-2 and J usage is TRBJ1-6; D is unclear. The CDR3 loop spans 13 amino acids. CDR1 SGHAT and CDR2 FQNNGV come from the germline V gene. V shed 5 bases and J shed 8 bases, with 10 bases lying between them. The CDR3: CASSHGRDSPLHF. The CDR3 nucleotides read TGTGCCAGCAGCCATGGAAGGGATTCACCCCTCCACTTT.

The J gene is TRBJ2-7, the V gene TRBV28; 8 bases match TRBD2. CDR3 length: 16 amino acids. In germline, CDR1 is MDHEN, CDR2 SYDVKM. Trimming cost V 5 bases and J 3 bases; bases outside gene matches: 12. As DNA, the CDR3 is TGTGCCAGCAGTGGACTCCGACTAGCGCCGATCTACGAGCAGTACTTC. The encoded protein is CASSGLRLAPIYEQYF.

This clone was counted once. This chain links TRBV7-2 with TRBJ2-7; 11 nucleotides agree with TRBD2. Trimming removed 2 bases from V and 6 bases from J; junction bases left unmatched: 9. The CDR3 runs to 16 residues. Germline loops: CDR1 SGHTA, CDR2 FQGNSA. The CDR3 DNA is TGTGCCAGCAGCTTATACACTAGCGGGAGAAACAGCGAGCAGTACTTC. Translating gives CASSLYTSGRNSEQYF.

This chain links TRBV30 with TRBJ2-1; weak D call: TRBD1 (6 bases). The V end was cut by 5 bases, the J end by 6 bases, with 14 bases between. The CDR3 runs to 13 residues. CDR1 is GTSNPN and CDR2 is SVGIG in the germline V gene (reference sequence). CDR3 amino acids: CAWADTGSNEQFF. The CDR3 bases are TGTGCCTGGGCCGACACAGGGTCCAATGAGCAGTTCTTC.

This clone was detected once. This chain connects TRBV27 to TRBJ2-3; 8 bases fit TRBD1. The J segment lost 1 base and the V segment lost 11 bases, leaving 8 bases of the junction unmatched. Germline V lookup: CDR1 MNHEY, CDR2 SMNVEV (reference sequence). CDR3 length equals 14 residues. The CDR3 sequence is CASQGAGGTDTQYF. In nucleotides, the CDR3 is TGTGCCTCTCAGGGGGCAGGTGGCACAGATACGCAGTATTTT.

The chain carries TRBV27 and TRBJ2-3, with TRBD2 as a possible D gene (6 bases). Germline-derived CDR1 and CDR2 are MNHEY and SMNVEV (reference sequence). V gave up 5 bases and J gave up 1 base, with 16 bases separating them. CDR3 length: 16 residues. The CDR3 DNA reads as TGTGCCAGCAGTACCGTGGGCGGGAAAGGCACAGATACGCAGTATTTT. It translates to CASSTVGGKGTDTQYF.

With respect to this clone: Other nucleotide sequences in the sample specify the same CDR3. This sequence joins TRBV2 and TRBJ2-7; D is ambiguous. CDR1 SNHLY and CDR2 FYNNEI come from the germline V gene. Trimming shortened V by 4 bases and J by 0 bases, and 4 bases separated the two germline ends. The CDR3 is made up of 12 amino acids. The CDR3 protein is CASSGGSYEQYF. The CDR3 coding sequence is TGTGCCAGCAGTGGAGGCTCCTACGAGCAGTACTTC. The full variable domain, completed using reference TRBV2 and TRBJ2-7, is EPEVTQTPSHQVTQMGQEVILRCVPISNHLYFYWYRQILGQKVEFLVSFYNNEISEKSEIFDDQFSVERPDGSNFTLKIRSTKLEDSAMYFCASSGGSYEQYFGPGTRLTVT.

This chain connects TRBV19 to TRBJ2-7, with a tentative D call TRBD2 (6 bases). With 1 base removed from V and 5 bases from J, the gap between germline ends came to 12 bases. Germline V gene data show CDR1 as LNHDA and CDR2 as SQIVND (reference sequence). This CDR3 spans 14 amino acids. CDR3 sequence (DNA): TGTGCCAGTAGTATAGTTGGGGGAGGCAACGAGCAGTACTTC. This translates into CASSIVGGGNEQYF.

The rearrangement joins TRBV6-5 to TRBJ2-1; D is possibly TRBD2 (5 bases). Germline lookup yields CDR1 MNHEY and CDR2 SVGAGI. This CDR3 has 13 residues. The V end lost 4 bases, the J end lost 4 bases, and 8 bases lay between the germline ends. This CDR3 is CASSFREYNEQFF. The CDR3 DNA follows: TGTGCCAGCAGTTTTCGGGAATACAATGAGCAGTTCTTC.

The chain couples TRBV10-1 to TRBJ1-1; possibly TRBD1 for D (5 bases). The length of the CDR3 is 16 residues. Germline V CDR1 and CDR2: WNHNN, SYGVQD (reference sequence). Trimming took 2 bases from V and 1 from J, leaving 14 bases between them. CDR3 protein: CASSERLSGRNTEAFF. The DNA of the CDR3 is TGCGCCAGCAGTGAGAGGCTCTCGGGGCGGAACACTGAAGCTTTCTTT.

This chain uses TRBV7-1 with TRBJ2-3; 11 bases fit TRBD2. TRBV7-1 is known as an ORF, though its function is uncertain. V lost 5 bases, J lost 4 bases, and 14 bases stayed unmatched. The CDR3 is 18 residues long. CDR3 sequence reads: CASSPTPIAGGPADTQYF. The CDR3, as DNA: TGTGCCAGCAGCCCCACCCCTATAGCGGGGGGGCCAGCAGATACGCAGTATTTT.

A word on this clone: The junction differs from germline at one of its ends, possibly a read error. This CDR3 is also generated by other DNA sequences in the sample. The genes are TRBV13 and TRBJ1-6; D is perhaps TRBD1 (6 bases). Germline V gives CDR1 PRHDT, CDR2 FYEKMQ (reference sequence). The CDR3 length is 13 residues. CDR3 nucleotides: TGTGCCAGCAGTTTAGGACAGTATTCACCCCTCCACTTT. Its translation is CASSLGQYSPLHF.

The chain uses TRBV5-1 and TRBJ1-1; tentatively, D is TRBD1 (6 bases). V lost 1 base, J lost 1 base, and 8 bases lay in between. CDR1 and CDR2 from the germline V gene are SGHRS and YFSETQ. The CDR3 extends over 14 amino acids. CDR3 nucleotide sequence: TGCGCCAGCAGCTTGTGGGGGCCGAACACTGAAGCTTTCTTT. This codes for CASSLWGPNTEAFF.

CDR3 sequence reads: CASSQDHTSGAGTQYF. The CDR3 nucleotides read TGCGCCAGCAGCCAAGATCACACTAGCGGGGCCGGGACCCAGTACTTC. J is TRBJ2-5 and V is TRBV4-3, with 10 bases aligning to TRBD2. CDR1 is LGHNA and CDR2 is YSLEER in the germline V gene. V was pared by 0 bases and J by 7 bases, with 8 bases of the junction left unmatched. The CDR3 is made up of 16 amino acids.

The CDR3 is CATFSYEQYF. The CDR3 bases are TGCGCCACCTTCTCCTACGAGCAGTACTTC. V gene TRBV10-2 combines with J gene TRBJ2-7; D remains unclear. Germline loops: CDR1 WSHSY, CDR2 SAAADI. The CDR3 loop spans 10 amino acids. Between the trimmed V and J ends, which lost 10 bases and 0 bases, there was a span of 4 bases.

The chain joins TRBV29-1 to TRBJ2-7, with a possible D match to TRBD2 (6 bases). The germline CDR1 and CDR2 sequences are SQVTM and ANQGSEA. The CDR3 sequence is 14 residues long. Trimming left V 4 bases short and J 0 bases short, with 13 bases between. CDR3 sequence (DNA): TGCAGCGTTGTGGGGGGAGCCCTCTCCTACGAGCAGTACTTC. It is translated as CSVVGGALSYEQYF.

This chain uses TRBV7-6 with TRBJ2-3; D is ambiguous. CDR3 length: 16 amino acids. Germline CDR1 and CDR2: SGHVS and FNYEAQ. V lost 1 base, J lost 0 bases, and 11 bases lay in between. The CDR3 DNA reads as TGTGCCAGCAGCTTAGGTATGGGCTCTAGCACAGATACGCAGTATTTT. Its translation is CASSLGMGSSTDTQYF.

This clone was detected once. This chain joins TRBV18 and TRBJ2-3; D possibly corresponds to TRBD1 (6 bases). V was cut by 2 bases and J by 1 base, with 16 bases left in between. The germline V gene encodes CDR1 KGHSH and CDR2 LQKENI. CDR3 length: 17 residues. DNA of the CDR3: TGTGCCAGCTCACCAACTTCAGGGGAATGGGGCACAGATACGCAGTATTTT. Its translation is CASSPTSGEWGTDTQYF.

V usage is TRBV7-6 and J usage is TRBJ2-7, with a weak D call TRBD1 (6 bases). Germline CDR1 is SGHVS and CDR2 is FNYEAQ. V lost 1 base and J lost 5, with 12 bases in between. This CDR3 is built from 14 residues. The CDR3 spells CASSLDVRGHEQYF. The CDR3 DNA is TGTGCCAGCAGCTTAGATGTCAGGGGCCACGAGCAGTACTTC.

This rearrangement joins TRBV6-6 to TRBJ2-4, with D uncertain. Germline V gene lookup returns CDR1 MNHNY and CDR2 SVGAGI (reference sequence). The CDR3 totals 11 residues. V was shortened by 5 bases and J by 6 bases, with 5 bases between the two germline ends. The CDR3 loop reads CASSGRNIQYF. The CDR3, as DNA: TGTGCCAGCAGTGGACGAAACATTCAGTACTTC.

The genes are TRBV4-1 and TRBJ2-1, with TRBD1 as a possible D gene (6 bases). V lost 3 bases and J lost 3, with 18 bases in between. There are 17 residues in the CDR3. CDR1 is MGHRA and CDR2 is YSYEKL in the germline V gene. The CDR3 DNA reads TGCGCCAGCAGCCACCCCGGGGACACGGAATTCTACAATGAGCAGTTCTTC. Its protein product is CASSHPGDTEFYNEQFF.

This chain joins TRBV5-6 and TRBJ2-3; TRBD1 might be the D (5 bases). From germline, CDR1 is SGHDT and CDR2 YYEEEE. The V end lost 2 bases, the J end lost 0 bases, and 13 bases lay between the germline ends. CDR3 size: 16 residues. CDR3 in amino acids: CASSLTGDYSTDTQYF. The CDR3 DNA reads as TGTGCCAGCAGCTTAACAGGTGATTATAGCACAGATACGCAGTATTTT.

This rearrangement joins TRBV6-5 to TRBJ2-7, with 8 bases matching TRBD1. Germline CDR1 and CDR2: MNHEY and SVGAGI. This CDR3 has 15 amino acids. V lost 4 bases and J lost 2; bases outside the gene matches: 7. CDR3 nucleotide sequence: TGTGCCAGCAGTTTCCTGGACAGGGCTCCCTACGAGCAGTACTTC. Residues: CASSFLDRAPYEQYF.

The V and J genes are TRBV19 and TRBJ2-2; D might be TRBD1 or TRBD2, each matching 6 bases. Germline lookup yields CDR1 LNHDA and CDR2 SQIVND (reference sequence). The CDR3 extends over 15 amino acids. The V end lost 8 bases, the J end lost 6 bases, and 19 bases lay between the germline ends. The CDR3 DNA is TGTGCCAGTTATCCGAATGGGGGGCTCTCCGGGGAGCTGTTTTTT. Residues: CASYPNGGLSGELFF.

The chain joins TRBV13 to TRBJ2-3, with 14 positions matching TRBD2. The CDR3 consists of 15 residues. V lost 5 bases, J lost 6 bases, and 4 bases stayed unmatched. Per germline, CDR1 PRHDT and CDR2 FYEKMQ (reference sequence). CDR3 nucleotides: TGTGCCAGCAGCCAGGGACTAGCGGGGGCCGATACGCAGTATTTT. Its protein product is CASSQGLAGADTQYF.

The rearrangement links TRBV25-1 to TRBJ1-1; D remains unclear. V was trimmed by 8 bases and J by 3 bases, leaving 10 bases between them. There are 12 residues in the CDR3. From germline, CDR1 is MGHDK and CDR2 SYGVNS. CDR3 sequence: CASGWEDTEAFF. For the CDR3, the DNA is TGTGCCAGCGGGTGGGAGGACACTGAAGCTTTCTTT.

A remark on this clone: The identical CDR3 is also encoded by other nucleotide sequences in the sample. The chain combines TRBV9 with TRBJ1-1; D remains ambiguous. Germline V CDR1 and CDR2: SGDLS, YYNGEE. The V gene lost 1 base and the J gene lost 1 base, with 8 bases spanning the gap. The CDR3 totals 14 residues. The DNA for the CDR3 is TGTGCCAGCAGCGTATCTGGAGCGAACACTGAAGCTTTCTTT. Protein product: CASSVSGANTEAFF.

The V gene is TRBV27, the J gene TRBJ1-5; tentative D call: TRBD1 (5 bases). CDR3 size: 13 residues. Germline values: CDR1 MNHEY, CDR2 SMNVEV (reference sequence). The V end lost 6 bases, the J end lost 6 bases, and 12 bases lay between the germline ends. The CDR3 spells CASSAGLSQPQHF. CDR3 sequence (DNA): TGTGCCAGCAGCGCGGGGCTGAGTCAGCCCCAGCATTTT.

This sequence joins TRBV4-3 and TRBJ2-2; TRBD2 might be the D (6 bases). This CDR3 spans 16 amino acids. Germline CDR1 reads LGHNA; CDR2 reads YSLEER. The V end lost 4 bases, the J end lost 7 bases, and 19 bases lay between the germline ends. The CDR3 nucleotides are TGCGCCAGCAGCCCGGGGGTAGGCCTAGCCGGCGGGGAGCTGTTTTTT. This encodes CASSPGVGLAGGELFF.

J is TRBJ2-5 and V is TRBV30; TRBD2 matches at 10 bases. The germline V gene has CDR1 GTSNPN and CDR2 SVGIG (reference sequence). The V segment lost 2 bases and the J segment 5 bases; nucleotides outside the gene matches: 5. The length of the CDR3 is 14 residues. CDR3 sequence (DNA): TGTGCCTGGAGTTTCGGGACTAGCGACGAGACCCAGTACTTC. This codes for CAWSFGTSDETQYF.

The chain links TRBV7-9 to TRBJ1-1, with unresolved D. CDR3 length equals 15 residues. Germline CDR1 reads SEHNR; CDR2 reads FQNEAQ (reference sequence). With 6 bases removed from V and 2 bases from J, the gap between germline ends came to 16 bases. This chain's CDR3 is CASSPLFHLNTEAFF. CDR3 sequence (DNA): TGTGCCAGCAGTCCTCTTTTCCATCTTAACACTGAAGCTTTCTTT.

Concerning this clone: Additional DNA sequences in this sample encode the identical CDR3. This sequence joins TRBV10-3 and TRBJ2-1; D not certain. Germline V gene sequence: CDR1 ENHRY, CDR2 SYGVKD. This CDR3 comprises 11 residues. V lost 4 bases to trimming and J lost 6 bases, with 4 bases between them. This CDR3 is CAISVGNEQFF. Written as DNA, the CDR3 is TGTGCCATCAGTGTGGGCAATGAGCAGTTCTTC.